The 2 T cell receptor beta chains given below trace back to one sample, sequenced in a study of shared clonotypes between healthy human individuals. The method was immunoSEQ multiplex PCR; TCRdb's version includes in-frame clones alone and lacks a portion of them. The profile shows approximately 2,300,000 clones, under 95% of them singletons. Sample: naive CD4+ T cells from PBMCs. Specified subset: CD45RA+ positively selected. Receptors originate from a man aged 18 to 30 in good health. Some clones in this sample may be carry-over from other donors' samples.

A single count supports this clone. The V gene is TRBV5-1, the J gene TRBJ2-7, with 8 nucleotides matching TRBD2. The CDR3 spans 17 residues. J gave up 6 bases and V 0 bases, and 14 bases lay outside the gene matches. Germline CDR1 is SGHRS and CDR2 is YFSETQ. CDR3 region: CASSLGPSGTGGVEQYF. As DNA, the CDR3 is TGCGCCAGCAGCTTGGGTCCCTCCGGGACGGGAGGGGTCGAGCAGTACTTC.

This clone has a handful of counts. V and J are TRBV7-2 and TRBJ1-5, with D tentatively TRBD1 (5 bases). The CDR3 length is 14 residues. V dropped 4 bases and J dropped 2 bases, with 9 bases sitting between them. Germline V gene sequence: CDR1 SGHTA, CDR2 FQGNSA. CDR3 DNA: TGTGCCAGCAGCTACACGGGGCGCAATCAGCCCCAGCATTTT. Translation gives CASSYTGRNQPQHF. The whole variable domain, filled in from reference TRBV7-2 and TRBJ1-5, reads GAGVSQSPSNKVTEKGKDVELRCDPISGHTALYWYRQSLGQGLEFLIYFQGNSAPDKSGLPSDRFSAERTGGSVSTLTIQRTQQEDSAVYLCASSYTGRNQPQHFGDGTRLSIL.